Following are 27 T cell receptor beta chains from one sample sequenced in a study of T cells expressing NK-cell markers (dated by TCRdb to about 2020). Library creation used 5' RACE. The sequencer was an Illumina HiSeq 2000. The reads, reprocessed by TCRdb, yield one row per CDR3 protein sequence and no DNA. This sample's table has entries for some 600,000 distinct CDR3 sequences. The ten largest clones take up around 4% of the sample. Sequencing was done on a sample of blood T cells: a sorted CD56 or NKG2C T cell subset, CD4+ or CD8+ T cells, or bulk PBMC T cells (not recorded which). These receptors came from a man in his late teens or twenties in good health. Donor details come from another sample of the same person, matched by shared clones.

The chain has TRBV5-1 and TRBJ2-1; TCRdb returns TRBD2, unconfirmable since there is no DNA. CDR1 and CDR2 from the germline V gene are SGHRS and YFSETQ. The CDR3 is 14 residues long. CDR3 protein: CASGPSANYNEQFF. Looking up the rest from reference TRBV5-1 and TRBJ2-1 gives the full variable domain: KAGVTQTPRYLIKTRGQQVTLSCSPISGHRSVSWYQQTPGQGLQFLFEYFSETQRNKGNFPGRFSGRQFSNSRSEMNVSTLELGDSALYLCASGPSANYNEQFFGPGTRLTVL.

The chain links TRBV29-1 to TRBJ1-2; TCRdb proposes TRBD1, but this gene call is untestable without DNA. Germline-derived CDR1 and CDR2 are SQVTM and ANQGSEA. This CDR3 spans 13 amino acids. CDR3: CSVERAARYGYTF.

J is TRBJ2-7 and V is TRBV7-2. CDR3 size: 13 residues. In germline, CDR1 is SGHTA, CDR2 FQGNSA. This CDR3 reads CASSSDPSYEQYF.

This chain's CDR3 is CASSGGWGSGANVLTF. The chain combines TRBV7-2 with TRBJ2-6; the TRBD1 assignment by TCRdb is unverifiable without DNA. CDR3 size: 16 residues. Germline V CDR1 and CDR2: SGHTA, FQGNSA.

V and J are TRBV6-1 and TRBJ2-2; without DNA, the TCRdb call of TRBD1 cannot be checked. The V gene's germline CDR1 is MNHNS and CDR2 SASEGT. This CDR3 has 13 residues. The CDR3: CASMAGVTGELFF.

The chain links TRBV20-1 to TRBJ1-5; TCRdb designates TRBD1, a call that cannot be tested without DNA. The CDR3 runs to 16 residues. The V gene's germline CDR1 is DFQATT and CDR2 SNEGSKA (reference sequence). CDR3: CSARARDRAGNQPQHF.

This chain uses TRBV27 with TRBJ1-2; TCRdb's assignment of TRBD1 cannot be checked, as there is no DNA. The CDR3 loop spans 13 amino acids. Germline CDR1 reads MNHEY; CDR2 reads SMNVEV (reference sequence). CDR3 sequence: CASSRDRGRGYTF.

The chain joins TRBV4-2 to TRBJ2-1. Germline loops: CDR1 LGHNA, CDR2 YNFKEQ. CDR3 length: 18 residues. CDR3 sequence: CASSQDWIALSSYNEQFF.

V is TRBV7-9 and J is TRBJ2-7; without DNA, the TCRdb call of TRBD2 cannot be checked. Germline V gene lookup returns CDR1 SEHNR and CDR2 FQNEAQ (reference sequence). This CDR3 contains 12 residues. The CDR3 here is CASSQLAGQQYF.

The V gene is TRBV12-3 or TRBV12-4, the J gene TRBJ2-7; TCRdb's D gene call, TRBD2, goes unchecked for lack of DNA. There are 15 residues in the CDR3. The CDR3 loop reads CATSLGASGAYEQYF.

CDR3 amino acids: CASSQGPGATNEKLFF. This sequence joins TRBV14 and TRBJ1-4; TCRdb designates TRBD1, a call that cannot be tested without DNA. Germline V CDR1 and CDR2: SGHDN, FVKESK. The CDR3 has 16 amino acids.

The gene calls are TRBV5-1 and TRBJ1-3; TCRdb designates TRBD1, a call that cannot be tested without DNA. CDR3 length equals 15 residues. Germline V gene lookup returns CDR1 SGHRS and CDR2 YFSETQ. CDR3 sequence reads: CASSGQGRPGNTIYF.

The chain carries TRBV5-1 and TRBJ2-2; the TCRdb call, TRBD2, lacks DNA for checking. The CDR3 extends over 16 amino acids. Germline loops: CDR1 SGHRS, CDR2 YFSETQ. The CDR3 loop is CASSTLAGGDTGELFF. Full variable domain (rest looked up from reference TRBV5-1 and TRBJ2-2): KAGVTQTPRYLIKTRGQQVTLSCSPISGHRSVSWYQQTPGQGLQFLFEYFSETQRNKGNFPGRFSGRQFSNSRSEMNVSTLELGDSALYLCASSTLAGGDTGELFFGEGSRLTVL.

The chain links TRBV12-3 or TRBV12-4 to TRBJ2-2. CDR3 length: 14 amino acids. Here the CDR3 reads CASSSLAYTGELFF.

The chain joins TRBV6-2 or TRBV6-3 to TRBJ1-1; with no DNA, the TCRdb D assignment of TRBD1 cannot be verified. The CDR3 is made up of 14 amino acids. The germline CDR1 and CDR2 sequences are MNHEY and SVGEGT. The CDR3 protein is CASSYQGGNTEAFF.

The chain employs TRBV5-1 and TRBJ2-1; the D gene TCRdb calls, TRBD2, cannot be checked with no DNA. CDR3 size: 17 residues. Per germline, CDR1 SGHRS and CDR2 YFSETQ. CDR3 region: CASSSLLLAGYVDEQFF. The full variable domain, completed using reference TRBV5-1 and TRBJ2-1, is KAGVTQTPRYLIKTRGQQVTLSCSPISGHRSVSWYQQTPGQGLQFLFEYFSETQRNKGNFPGRFSGRQFSNSRSEMNVSTLELGDSALYLCASSSLLLAGYVDEQFFGPGTRLTVL.

The rearrangement links TRBV29-1 to TRBJ2-2; lacking DNA, the TRBD2 call made by TCRdb goes unchecked. The CDR3 runs 14 residues. CDR1 is SQVTM and CDR2 is ANQGSEA in the germline V gene. The CDR3 sequence: CSTDGGSSTGELFF.

This chain joins TRBV27 and TRBJ1-2; no DNA is available, so the TRBD1 call from TCRdb remains unchecked. The V gene's germline CDR1 is MNHEY and CDR2 SMNVEV (reference sequence). CDR3 length equals 15 residues. The CDR3 sequence: CASSSGQPLGAGYTF.

The chain has TRBV19 and TRBJ2-1. This CDR3 has 11 amino acids. Germline loops: CDR1 LNHDA, CDR2 SQIVND (reference sequence). CDR3 protein: CASSIIGEQFF. Looking up the rest from reference TRBV19 and TRBJ2-1 gives the full variable domain: DGGITQSPKYLFRKEGQNVTLSCEQNLNHDAMYWYRQDPGQGLRLIYYSQIVNDFQKGDIAEGYSVSREKKESFPLTVTSAQKNPTAFYLCASSIIGEQFFGPGTRLTVL.

The V call is TRBV12-3 or TRBV12-4, the J call TRBJ2-3. The CDR3 extends over 17 amino acids. CDR3 residues: CASSLRLGFTSTDTQYF.

V and J are TRBV12-3 or TRBV12-4 and TRBJ1-1; TCRdb calls TRBD1, which cannot be checked without DNA. The CDR3 has 18 residues. The CDR3: CASSLLGRGLYRNTEAFF.

This chain uses TRBV5-1 with TRBJ2-2; TCRdb reports TRBD1, a call that lacks DNA to check it against. This CDR3 contains 16 residues. Germline V gene data show CDR1 as SGHRS and CDR2 as YFSETQ. The CDR3 region is CASRPGTGSYTGELFF.

V and J are TRBV27 and TRBJ1-4. In germline, CDR1 is MNHEY, CDR2 SMNVEV (reference sequence). The CDR3 is 16 residues long. This chain's CDR3 is CASSLSPSSPAEKLFF.

The rearrangement links TRBV5-1 to TRBJ2-5; lacking DNA, the TRBD1 call made by TCRdb goes unchecked. The CDR3 extends over 14 amino acids. CDR1 SGHRS and CDR2 YFSETQ come from the germline V gene. The CDR3 sequence: CASRPGTGQETQYF. Combining the CDR3 with reference TRBV5-1 and TRBJ2-5 gives the whole variable domain KAGVTQTPRYLIKTRGQQVTLSCSPISGHRSVSWYQQTPGQGLQFLFEYFSETQRNKGNFPGRFSGRQFSNSRSEMNVSTLELGDSALYLCASRPGTGQETQYFGPGTRLLVL.

The chain is built from TRBV5-1 and TRBJ2-3. Germline CDR1 is SGHRS and CDR2 is YFSETQ. This CDR3 spans 16 amino acids. CDR3 amino acids: CASSLIFSQITDTQYF.

The J gene is TRBJ2-7, the V gene TRBV7-6; TCRdb selects TRBD1, and the lack of DNA leaves this call unchecked. CDR3 size: 17 residues. Germline CDR1 is SGHVS and CDR2 is FNYEAQ. CDR3 sequence: CASSLGIGWGQTYEQYF.

The chain links TRBV7-8 to TRBJ1-1. The CDR3 totals 13 residues. CDR1 and CDR2 from the germline V gene are SGHVS and FQNEAQ. This chain's CDR3 is CASSLGAPTEAFF.